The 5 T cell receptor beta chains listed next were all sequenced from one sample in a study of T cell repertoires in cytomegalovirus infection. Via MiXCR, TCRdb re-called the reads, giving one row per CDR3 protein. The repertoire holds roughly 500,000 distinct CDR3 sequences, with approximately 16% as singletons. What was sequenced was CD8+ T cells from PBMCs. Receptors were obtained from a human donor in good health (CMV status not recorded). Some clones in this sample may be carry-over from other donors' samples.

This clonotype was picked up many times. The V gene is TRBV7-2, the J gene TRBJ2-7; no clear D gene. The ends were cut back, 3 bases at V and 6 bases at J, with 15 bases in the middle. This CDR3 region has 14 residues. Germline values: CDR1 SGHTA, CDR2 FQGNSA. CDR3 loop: CASSLDRWAGEQYF. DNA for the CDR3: TGTGCCAGCAGCTTGGATCGTTGGGCCGGCGAGCAGTACTTC.

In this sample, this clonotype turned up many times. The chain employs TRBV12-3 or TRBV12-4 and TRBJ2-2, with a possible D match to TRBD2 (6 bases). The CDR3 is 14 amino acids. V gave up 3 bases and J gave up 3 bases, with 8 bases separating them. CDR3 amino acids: CASSFGGYTGELFF. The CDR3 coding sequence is TGTGCCAGCAGTTTCGGAGGGTACACCGGGGAGCTGTTTTTT.

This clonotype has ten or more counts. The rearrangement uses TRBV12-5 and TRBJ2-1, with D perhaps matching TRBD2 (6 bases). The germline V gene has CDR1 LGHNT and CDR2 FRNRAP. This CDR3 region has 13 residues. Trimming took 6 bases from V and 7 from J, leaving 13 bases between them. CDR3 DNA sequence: TGTGCTAGTGGATCCCACGCGGGGAATGAGCAGTTCTTC. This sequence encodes CASGSHAGNEQFF.

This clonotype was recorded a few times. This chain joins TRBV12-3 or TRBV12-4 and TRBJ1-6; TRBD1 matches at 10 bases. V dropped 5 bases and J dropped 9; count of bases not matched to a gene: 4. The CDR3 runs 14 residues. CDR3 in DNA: TGTGCCAGCAGTCGACAGGGGGCTCTTTCACCCCTCCACTTT. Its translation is CASSRQGALSPLHF.

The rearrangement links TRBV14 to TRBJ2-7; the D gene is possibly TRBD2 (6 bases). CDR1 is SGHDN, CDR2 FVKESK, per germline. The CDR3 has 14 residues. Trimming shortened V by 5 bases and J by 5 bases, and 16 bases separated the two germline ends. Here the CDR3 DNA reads TGTGCCAGCAGCGTACGGTTCGGGGGAGACGAGCAGTACTTC. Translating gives CASSVRFGGDEQYF. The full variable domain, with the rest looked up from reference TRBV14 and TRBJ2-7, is EAGVTQFPSHSVIEKGQTVTLRCDPISGHDNLYWYRRVMGKEIKFLLHFVKESKQDESGMPNNRFLAERTGGTYSTLKVQPAELEDSGVYFCASSVRFGGDEQYFGPGTRLTVT.